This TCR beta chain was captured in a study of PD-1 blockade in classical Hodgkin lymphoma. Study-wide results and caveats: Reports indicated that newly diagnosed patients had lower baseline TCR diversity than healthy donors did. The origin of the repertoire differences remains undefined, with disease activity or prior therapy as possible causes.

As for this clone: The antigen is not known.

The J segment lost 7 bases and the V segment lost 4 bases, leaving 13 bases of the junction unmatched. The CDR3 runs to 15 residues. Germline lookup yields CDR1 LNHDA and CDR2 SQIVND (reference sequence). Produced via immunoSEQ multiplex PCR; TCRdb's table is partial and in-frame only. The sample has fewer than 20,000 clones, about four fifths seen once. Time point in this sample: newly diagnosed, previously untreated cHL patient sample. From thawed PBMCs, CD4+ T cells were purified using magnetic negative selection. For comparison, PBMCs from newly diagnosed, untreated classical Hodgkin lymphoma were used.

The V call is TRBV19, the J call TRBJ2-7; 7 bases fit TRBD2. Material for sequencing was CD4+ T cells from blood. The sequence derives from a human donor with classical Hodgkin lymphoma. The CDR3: CASSTWTRSAKEQYF. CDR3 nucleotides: TGTGCCAGTAGTACGTGGACTAGATCGGCGAAGGAGCAGTACTTC.